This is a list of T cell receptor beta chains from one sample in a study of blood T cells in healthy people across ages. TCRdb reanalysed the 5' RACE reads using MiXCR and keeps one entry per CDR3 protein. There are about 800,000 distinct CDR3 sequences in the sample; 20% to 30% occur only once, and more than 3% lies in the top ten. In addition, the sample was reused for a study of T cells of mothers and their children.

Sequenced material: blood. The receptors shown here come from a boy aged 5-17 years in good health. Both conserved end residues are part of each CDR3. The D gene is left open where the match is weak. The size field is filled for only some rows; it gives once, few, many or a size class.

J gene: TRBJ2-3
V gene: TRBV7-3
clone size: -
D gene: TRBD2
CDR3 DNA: TGTGCCAGCAGCCCCGGACTAGGGGCACTAGATACGCAGTATTTT
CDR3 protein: CASSPGLGALDTQYF

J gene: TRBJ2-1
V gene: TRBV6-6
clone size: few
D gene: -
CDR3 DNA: TGTGCCAGCAGTGATGAGACAGTCTACAATGAGCAGTTCTTC
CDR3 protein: CASSDETVYNEQFF

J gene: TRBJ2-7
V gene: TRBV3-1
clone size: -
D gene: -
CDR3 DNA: TGTGCCGGCAGCCAAGCATATCCCGAGCAGTACTTC
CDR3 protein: CAGSQAYPEQYF

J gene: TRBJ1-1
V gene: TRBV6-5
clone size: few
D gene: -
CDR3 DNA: TGTGCCAGCAGTTACGGGAGACGCACTGAAGCTTTCTTT
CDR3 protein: CASSYGRRTEAFF

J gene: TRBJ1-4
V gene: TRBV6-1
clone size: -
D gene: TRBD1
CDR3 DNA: TGTGCCAGCAGGCCCCGGGACAGGGGAGGGGGTGAAAAACTGTTTTTT
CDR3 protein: CASRPRDRGGGEKLFF

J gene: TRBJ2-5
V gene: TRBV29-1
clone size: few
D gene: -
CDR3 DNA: TGCAGCGTTTCCACTGCCCCGGGGGCAGAGACCCAGTACTTC
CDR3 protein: CSVSTAPGAETQYF

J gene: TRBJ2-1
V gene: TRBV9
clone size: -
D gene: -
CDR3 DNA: TGTGCCAGCAGCGTACAGTGGGCGCAACTAAATGAGCAGTTCTTC
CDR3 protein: CASSVQWAQLNEQFF

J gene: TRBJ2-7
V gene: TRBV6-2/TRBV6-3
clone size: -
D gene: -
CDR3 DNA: TGTGCCAGCAGGGATCAGGTCTACGAGCAGTACTTC
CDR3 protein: CASRDQVYEQYF

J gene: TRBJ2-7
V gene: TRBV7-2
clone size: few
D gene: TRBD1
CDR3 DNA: TGTGCCAGCAGCAACAAGGTAGCTAGCAGGGGGAGCTACTACGAGCAGTACTTC
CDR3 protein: CASSNKVASRGSYYEQYF

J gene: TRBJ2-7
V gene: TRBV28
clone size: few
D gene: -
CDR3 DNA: TGTGCCAGCTTGGGACCGGGAGTTGGGTCCTACGAGCAGTACTTC
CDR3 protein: CASLGPGVGSYEQYF

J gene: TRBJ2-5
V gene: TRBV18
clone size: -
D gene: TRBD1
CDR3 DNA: TGTGCCAGCTCCCTGACAGGGGGCGGGAGCGAGACCCAGTACTTC
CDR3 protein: CASSLTGGGSETQYF

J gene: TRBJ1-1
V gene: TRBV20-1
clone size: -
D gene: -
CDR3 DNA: TGCAGTGCTAGAGAAGGGGAAGGGTACACTGAAGCTTTCTTT
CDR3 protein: CSAREGEGYTEAFF

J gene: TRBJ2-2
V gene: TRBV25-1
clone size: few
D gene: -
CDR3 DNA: TGTGCCAGCAGTGAACTTCTAGCAAACACCGGGGAGCTGTTTTTT
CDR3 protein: CASSELLANTGELFF

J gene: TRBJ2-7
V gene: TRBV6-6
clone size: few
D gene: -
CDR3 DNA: TGTGCCAGCAGCCCTGATAAATTTTCCTACGAGCAGTACTTC
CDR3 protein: CASSPDKFSYEQYF

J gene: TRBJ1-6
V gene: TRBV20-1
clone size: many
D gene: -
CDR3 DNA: TGCAGTGCTAGAGATTTCAGGGACGCGAATTCACCCCTCCACTTT
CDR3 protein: CSARDFRDANSPLHF

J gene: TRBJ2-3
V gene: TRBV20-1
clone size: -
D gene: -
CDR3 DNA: TGCAGTGCGGGAACCACGACAGATACGCAGTATTTT
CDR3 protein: CSAGTTTDTQYF

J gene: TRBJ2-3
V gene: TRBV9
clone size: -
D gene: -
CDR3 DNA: TGTGCCAGCAGCCCCCGCAGTGGCTACACAGATACGCAGTATTTT
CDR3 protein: CASSPRSGYTDTQYF

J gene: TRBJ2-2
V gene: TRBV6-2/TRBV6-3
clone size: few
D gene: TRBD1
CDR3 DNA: TGTGCCAGCCGAGGACAGGGCCGGACCGGGGAGCTGTTTTTT
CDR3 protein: CASRGQGRTGELFF